This T cell receptor (beta chain) was captured by sequencing in a study of neoadjuvant nivolumab and ipilimumab in lung cancer. Study results and caveats: Pathologic regression was not significantly tied to TCR clonality. Only a small number of samples underwent TCR sequencing. From pretherapy to surgery, tumor richness and clonality rose with dual therapy. Resected tumors had greater TCR richness and clonality than uninvolved lung.

Comments on this clone: Its specificity is unknown.

Sequenced by immunoSEQ multiplex PCR; TCRdb stores in-frame clones only, minus some. The sample records about 17,000 clones, 60% to 80% being singletons. The TCR comes from an adult with non-small cell lung cancer. Sequenced here: tumor tissue, sampled after neoadjuvant nivolumab, alone or with ipilimumab, at or shortly before surgery.

Here the CDR3 reads CASSLDVGGTDTQYF. Written as DNA, the CDR3 is TGTGCCAGCAGCTTAGATGTCGGGGGCACAGATACGCAGTATTTT. The rearrangement joins TRBV11-3 to TRBJ2-3; TRBD2 is a possible D gene (5 bases). Trimming pared 0 bases from V and 1 base from J, leaving 8 bases between. The CDR3 is made up of 15 amino acids. The germline V gene encodes CDR1 SGHNT and CDR2 YENEEA.